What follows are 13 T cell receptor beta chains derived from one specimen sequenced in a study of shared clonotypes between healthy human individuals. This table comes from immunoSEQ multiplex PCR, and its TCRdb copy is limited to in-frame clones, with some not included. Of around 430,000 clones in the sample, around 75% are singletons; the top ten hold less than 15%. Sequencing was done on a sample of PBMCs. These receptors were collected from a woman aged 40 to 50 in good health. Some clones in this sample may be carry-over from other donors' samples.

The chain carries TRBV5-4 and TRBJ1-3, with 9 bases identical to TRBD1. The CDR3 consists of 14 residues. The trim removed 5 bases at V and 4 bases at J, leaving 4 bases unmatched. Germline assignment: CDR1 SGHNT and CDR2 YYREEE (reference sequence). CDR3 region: CASRPDRGGNTIYF. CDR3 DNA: TGTGCCAGCAGACCAGACAGGGGGGGAAACACCATATATTTT. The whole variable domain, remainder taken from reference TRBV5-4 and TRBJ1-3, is ETGVTQSPTHLIKTRGQQVTLRCSSQSGHNTVSWYQQALGQGPQFIFQYYREEENGRGNFPPRFSGLQFPNYSSELNVNALELDDSALYLCASRPDRGGNTIYFGEGSWLTVV.

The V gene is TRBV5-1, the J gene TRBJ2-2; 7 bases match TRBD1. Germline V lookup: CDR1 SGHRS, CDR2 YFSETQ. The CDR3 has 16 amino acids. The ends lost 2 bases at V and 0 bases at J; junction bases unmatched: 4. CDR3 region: CASSFEGAANTGELFF. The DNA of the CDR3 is TGCGCCAGCAGCTTCGAGGGGGCGGCGAACACCGGGGAGCTGTTTTTT. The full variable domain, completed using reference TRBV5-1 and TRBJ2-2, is KAGVTQTPRYLIKTRGQQVTLSCSPISGHRSVSWYQQTPGQGLQFLFEYFSETQRNKGNFPGRFSGRQFSNSRSEMNVSTLELGDSALYLCASSFEGAANTGELFFGEGSRLTVL.

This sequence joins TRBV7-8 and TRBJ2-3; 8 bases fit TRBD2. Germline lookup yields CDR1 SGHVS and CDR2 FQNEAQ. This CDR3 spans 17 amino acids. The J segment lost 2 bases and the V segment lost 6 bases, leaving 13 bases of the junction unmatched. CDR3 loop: CASSRALSGINTDTQYF. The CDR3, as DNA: TGTGCCAGCAGTCGAGCCCTTAGCGGGATAAACACAGATACGCAGTATTTT. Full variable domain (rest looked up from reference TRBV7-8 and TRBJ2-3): GAGVSQSPRYKVAKRGQDVALRCDPISGHVSLFWYQQALGQGPEFLTYFQNEAQLDKSGLPSDRFFAERPEGSVSTLKIQRTQQEDSAVYLCASSRALSGINTDTQYFGPGTRLTVL.

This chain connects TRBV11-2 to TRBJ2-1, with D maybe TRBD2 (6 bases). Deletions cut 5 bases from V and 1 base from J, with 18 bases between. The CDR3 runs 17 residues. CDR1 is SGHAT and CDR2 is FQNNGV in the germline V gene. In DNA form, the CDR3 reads TGTGCCAGCAGCCGGATCCCGCTAGCGCGATCCTACAATGAGCAGTTCTTC. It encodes CASSRIPLARSYNEQFF.

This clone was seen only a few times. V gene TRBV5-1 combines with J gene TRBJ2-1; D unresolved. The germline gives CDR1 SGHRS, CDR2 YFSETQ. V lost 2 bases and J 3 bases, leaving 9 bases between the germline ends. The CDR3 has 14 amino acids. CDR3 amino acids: CASSLENLYNEQFF. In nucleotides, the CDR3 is TGCGCCAGCAGCTTAGAGAATCTCTACAATGAGCAGTTCTTC.

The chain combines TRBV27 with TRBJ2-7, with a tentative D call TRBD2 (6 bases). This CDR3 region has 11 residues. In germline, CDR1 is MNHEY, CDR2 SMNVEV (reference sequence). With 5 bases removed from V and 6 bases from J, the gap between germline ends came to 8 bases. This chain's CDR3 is CASSRGGEQYF. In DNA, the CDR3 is TGTGCCAGCAGTAGGGGAGGCGAGCAGTACTTC.

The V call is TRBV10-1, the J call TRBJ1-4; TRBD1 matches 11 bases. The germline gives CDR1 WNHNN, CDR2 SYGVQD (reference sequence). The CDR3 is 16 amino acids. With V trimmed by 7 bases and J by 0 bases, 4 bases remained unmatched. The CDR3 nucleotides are TGCGCCAGCATTCCGGGACAGGGGGCAACTAATGAAAAACTGTTTTTT. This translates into CASIPGQGATNEKLFF.

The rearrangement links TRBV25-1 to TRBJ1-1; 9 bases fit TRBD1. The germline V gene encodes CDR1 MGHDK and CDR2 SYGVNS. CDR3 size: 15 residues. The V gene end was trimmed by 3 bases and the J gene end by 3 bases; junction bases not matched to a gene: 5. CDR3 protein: CASSDPRTGDTEAFF. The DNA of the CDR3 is TGTGCCAGCAGTGATCCAAGGACAGGGGACACTGAAGCTTTCTTT.

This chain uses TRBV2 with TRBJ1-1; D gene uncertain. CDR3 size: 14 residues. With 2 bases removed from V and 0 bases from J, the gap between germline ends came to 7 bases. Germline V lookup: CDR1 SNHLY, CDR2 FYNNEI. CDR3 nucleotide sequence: TGTGCCAGCAGTGAACAGGCAATGAACACTGAAGCTTTCTTT. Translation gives CASSEQAMNTEAFF.

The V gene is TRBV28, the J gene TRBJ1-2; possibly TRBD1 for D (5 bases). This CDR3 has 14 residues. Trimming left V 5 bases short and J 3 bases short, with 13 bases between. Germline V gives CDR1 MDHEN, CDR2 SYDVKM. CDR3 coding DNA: TGTGCCAGCAGTCATCCCCCCAGGGACTATGGCTACACCTTC. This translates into CASSHPPRDYGYTF.

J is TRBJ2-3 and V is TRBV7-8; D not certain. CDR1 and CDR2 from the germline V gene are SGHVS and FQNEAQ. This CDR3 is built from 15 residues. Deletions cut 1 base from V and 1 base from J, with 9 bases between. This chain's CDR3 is CASSLEAIRTDTQYF. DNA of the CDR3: TGTGCCAGCAGCTTAGAGGCCATACGCACAGATACGCAGTATTTT.

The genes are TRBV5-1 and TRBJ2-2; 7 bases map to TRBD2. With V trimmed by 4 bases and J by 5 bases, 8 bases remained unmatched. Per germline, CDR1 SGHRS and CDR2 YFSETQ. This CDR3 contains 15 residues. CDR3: CASSPTSSTTGELFF. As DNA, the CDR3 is TGCGCCAGCAGCCCGACTAGCAGTACGACCGGGGAGCTGTTTTTT.

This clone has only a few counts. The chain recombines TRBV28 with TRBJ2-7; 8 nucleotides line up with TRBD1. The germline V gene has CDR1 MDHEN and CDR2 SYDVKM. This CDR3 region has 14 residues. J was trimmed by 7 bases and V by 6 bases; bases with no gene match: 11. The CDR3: CASSPDRAPGEQYF. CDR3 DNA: TGTGCCAGCAGCCCGGACAGGGCCCCTGGTGAGCAGTACTTC. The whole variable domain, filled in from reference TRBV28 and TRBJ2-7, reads DVKVTQSSRYLVKRTGEKVFLECVQDMDHENMFWYRQDPGLGLRLIYFSYDVKMKEKGDIPEGYSVSREKKERFSLILESASTNQTSMYLCASSPDRAPGEQYFGPGTRLTVT.